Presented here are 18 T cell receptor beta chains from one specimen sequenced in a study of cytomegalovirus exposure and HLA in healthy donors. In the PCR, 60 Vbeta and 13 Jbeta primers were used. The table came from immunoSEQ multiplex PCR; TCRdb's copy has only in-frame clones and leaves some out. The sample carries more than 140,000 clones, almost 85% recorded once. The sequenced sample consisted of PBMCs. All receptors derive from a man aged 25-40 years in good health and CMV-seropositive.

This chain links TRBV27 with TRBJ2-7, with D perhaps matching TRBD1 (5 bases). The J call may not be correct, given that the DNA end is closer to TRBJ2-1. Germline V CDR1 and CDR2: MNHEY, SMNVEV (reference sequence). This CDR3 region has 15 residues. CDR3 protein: CASTPSSGFVNEQFF. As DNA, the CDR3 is TGTGCCAGCACTCCGTCATCAGGGTTCGTCAATGAGCAGTTCTTC.

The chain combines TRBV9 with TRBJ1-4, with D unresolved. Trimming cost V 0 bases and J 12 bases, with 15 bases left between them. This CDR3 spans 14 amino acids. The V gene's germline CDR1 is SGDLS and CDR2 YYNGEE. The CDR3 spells CASSVDPLGYQLFF. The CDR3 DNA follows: TGTGCCAGCAGCGTAGACCCCCTAGGTTATCAACTGTTTTTT.

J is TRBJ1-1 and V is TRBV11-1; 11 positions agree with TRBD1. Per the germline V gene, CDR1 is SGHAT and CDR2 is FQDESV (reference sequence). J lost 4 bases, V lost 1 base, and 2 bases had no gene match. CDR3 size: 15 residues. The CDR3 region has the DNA TGTGCCAGCAGCTTAGGAGGGACAGGGGGCACTGAAGCTTTCTTT. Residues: CASSLGGTGGTEAFF.

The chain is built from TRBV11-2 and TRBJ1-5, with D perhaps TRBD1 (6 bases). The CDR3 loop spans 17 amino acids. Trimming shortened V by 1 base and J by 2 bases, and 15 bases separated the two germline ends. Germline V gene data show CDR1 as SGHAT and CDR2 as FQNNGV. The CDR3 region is CASSLGVGGAGNQPQHF. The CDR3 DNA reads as TGTGCCAGCAGCTTAGGGGTGGGGGGGGCGGGCAATCAGCCCCAGCATTTT.

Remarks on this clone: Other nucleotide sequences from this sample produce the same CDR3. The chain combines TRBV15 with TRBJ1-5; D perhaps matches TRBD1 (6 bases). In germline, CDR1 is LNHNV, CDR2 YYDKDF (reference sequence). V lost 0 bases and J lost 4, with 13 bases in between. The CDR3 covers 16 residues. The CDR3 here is CATSRDAGVINQPQHF. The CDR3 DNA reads TGTGCCACCAGCAGAGACGCAGGGGTTATTAATCAGCCCCAGCATTTT. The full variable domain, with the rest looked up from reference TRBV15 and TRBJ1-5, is DAMVIQNPRYQVTQFGKPVTLSCSQTLNHNVMYWYQQKSSQAPKLLFHYYDKDFNNEADTPDNFQSRRPNTSFCFLDIRSPGLGDTAMYLCATSRDAGVINQPQHFGDGTRLSIL.

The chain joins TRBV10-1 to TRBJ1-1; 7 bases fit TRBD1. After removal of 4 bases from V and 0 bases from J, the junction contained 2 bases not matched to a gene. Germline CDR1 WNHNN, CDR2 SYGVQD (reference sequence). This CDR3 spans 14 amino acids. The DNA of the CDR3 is TGCGCCAGCAGTGCGGGACAGCTGAACACTGAAGCTTTCTTT. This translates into CASSAGQLNTEAFF.

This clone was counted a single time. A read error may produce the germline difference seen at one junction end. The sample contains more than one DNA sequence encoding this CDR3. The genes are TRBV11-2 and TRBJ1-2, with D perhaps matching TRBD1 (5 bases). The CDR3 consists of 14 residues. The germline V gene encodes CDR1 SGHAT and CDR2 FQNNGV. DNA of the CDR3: TGTGCCAGCAGCTTAGGACCAGGGTACTACGGCTACACCTTC. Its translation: CASSLGPGYYGYTF.

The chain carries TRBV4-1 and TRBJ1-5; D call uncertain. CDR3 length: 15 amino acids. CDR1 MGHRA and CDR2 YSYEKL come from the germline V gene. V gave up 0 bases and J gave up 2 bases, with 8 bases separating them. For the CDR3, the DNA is TGCGCCAGCAGCCAAGATATGGGCCGCAATCAGCCCCAGCATTTT. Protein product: CASSQDMGRNQPQHF.

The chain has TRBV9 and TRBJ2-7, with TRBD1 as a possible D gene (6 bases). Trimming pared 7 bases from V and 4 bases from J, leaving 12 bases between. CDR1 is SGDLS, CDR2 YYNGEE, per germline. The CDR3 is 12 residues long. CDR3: CASGGGIYEQYF. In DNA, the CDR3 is TGTGCCAGCGGTGGGGGCATATACGAGCAGTACTTC.

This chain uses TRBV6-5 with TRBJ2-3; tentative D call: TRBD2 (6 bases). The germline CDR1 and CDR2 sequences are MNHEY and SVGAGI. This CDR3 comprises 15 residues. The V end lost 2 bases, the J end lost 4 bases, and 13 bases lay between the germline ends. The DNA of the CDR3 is TGTGCCAGCAGTTACCTTGGGGGAGGCCCAGATACGCAGTATTTT. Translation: CASSYLGGGPDTQYF.

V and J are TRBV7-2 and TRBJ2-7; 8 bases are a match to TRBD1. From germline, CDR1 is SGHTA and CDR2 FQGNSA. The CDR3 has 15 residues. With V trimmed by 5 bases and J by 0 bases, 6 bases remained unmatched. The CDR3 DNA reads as TGTGCCAGCAGCCAGCTCGGACAGGGCTCCTACGAGCAGTACTTC. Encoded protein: CASSQLGQGSYEQYF.

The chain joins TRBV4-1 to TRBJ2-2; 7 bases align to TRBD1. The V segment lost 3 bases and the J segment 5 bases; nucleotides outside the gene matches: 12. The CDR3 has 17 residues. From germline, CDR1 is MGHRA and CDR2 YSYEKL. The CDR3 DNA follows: TGCGCCAGCAGCCAGGACGCCAGGGACAGTCGGACCGGGGAGCTGTTTTTT. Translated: CASSQDARDSRTGELFF.

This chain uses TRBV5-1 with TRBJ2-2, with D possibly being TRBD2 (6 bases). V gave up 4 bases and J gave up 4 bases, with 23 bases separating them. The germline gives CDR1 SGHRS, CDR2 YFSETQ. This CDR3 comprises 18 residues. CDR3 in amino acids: CASSPVPGEVSGTGELFF. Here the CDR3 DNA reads TGCGCCAGCAGCCCAGTACCGGGAGAGGTTTCGGGCACCGGGGAGCTGTTTTTT. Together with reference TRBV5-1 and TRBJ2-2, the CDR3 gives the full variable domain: KAGVTQTPRYLIKTRGQQVTLSCSPISGHRSVSWYQQTPGQGLQFLFEYFSETQRNKGNFPGRFSGRQFSNSRSEMNVSTLELGDSALYLCASSPVPGEVSGTGELFFGEGSRLTVL.

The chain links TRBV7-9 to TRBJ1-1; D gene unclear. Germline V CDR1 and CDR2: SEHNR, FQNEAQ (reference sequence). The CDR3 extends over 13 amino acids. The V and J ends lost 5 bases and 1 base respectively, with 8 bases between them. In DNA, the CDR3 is TGTGCCAGCAGCCCGCCCAGGAACACTGAAGCTTTCTTT. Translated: CASSPPRNTEAFF.

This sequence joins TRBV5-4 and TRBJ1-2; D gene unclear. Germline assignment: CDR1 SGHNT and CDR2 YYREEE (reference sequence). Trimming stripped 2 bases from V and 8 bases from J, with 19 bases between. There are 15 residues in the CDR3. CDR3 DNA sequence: TGTGCCAGCAGCTTTGCCGGAGGTCAGGAAGAAGGCTACACCTTC. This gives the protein CASSFAGGQEEGYTF.

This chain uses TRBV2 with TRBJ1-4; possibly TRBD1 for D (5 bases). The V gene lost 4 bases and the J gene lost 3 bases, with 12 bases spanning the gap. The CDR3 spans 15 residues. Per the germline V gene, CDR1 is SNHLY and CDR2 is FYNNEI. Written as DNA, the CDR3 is TGTGCCAGCAGTGGGGGGGTATCGGCTAATGAAAAACTGTTTTTT. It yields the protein CASSGGVSANEKLFF.

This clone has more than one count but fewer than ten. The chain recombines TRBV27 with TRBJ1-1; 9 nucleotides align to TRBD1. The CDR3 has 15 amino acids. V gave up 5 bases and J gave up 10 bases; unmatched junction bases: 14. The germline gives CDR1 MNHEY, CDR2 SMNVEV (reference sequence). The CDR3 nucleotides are TGTGCCAGCAGTCCCTCCGGGACAGGGCTCAGGGTAGCTTTCTTT. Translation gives CASSPSGTGLRVAFF.

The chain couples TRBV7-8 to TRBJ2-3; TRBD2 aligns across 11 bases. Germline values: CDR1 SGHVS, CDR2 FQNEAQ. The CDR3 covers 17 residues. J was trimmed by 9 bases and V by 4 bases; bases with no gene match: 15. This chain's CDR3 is CASSSFSGGAPFGTQYF. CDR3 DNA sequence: TGTGCCAGCAGCTCATTTAGCGGGGGGGCACCGTTCGGCACGCAGTATTTT.